Below are 18 T cell receptor beta chains sequenced from a single sample in a study of Ad26.COV2.S vaccination and SARS-CoV-2 variants. Using immunoSEQ multiplex PCR, the repertoire was profiled, and TCRdb retains in-frame clones only, with some absent. The repertoire holds about 350,000 clones, with approximately 90% as singletons. The treatment here: some 19 received Ad26.COV2.S at low or high dose, single or two shots; 5 received placebo; per-sample allocation not given. It was on day 63 after the first vaccine or placebo injection that samples were taken. The sample was peripheral blood, taken in a trial of Ad26.COV2.S vaccine versus placebo. The receptor source for this set is a person between 18 and 65 years old who received the Ad26.COV2.S COVID-19 vaccine or a placebo.

The V call is TRBV24-1, the J call TRBJ1-5, with D hard to call. The CDR3 is 14 amino acids. V was shortened by 3 bases and J by 0 bases, with 5 bases between the two germline ends. Germline assignment: CDR1 KGHDR and CDR2 SFDVKD. The DNA for the CDR3 is TGTGCCACCAGTGATGCTTCTAGCAATCAGCCCCAGCATTTT. Residues: CATSDASSNQPQHF.

The genes are TRBV30 and TRBJ1-1, with D maybe TRBD1 (6 bases). The CDR3 spans 12 residues. V was pared by 3 bases and J by 11 bases, with 16 bases between. Germline values: CDR1 GTSNPN, CDR2 SVGIG (reference sequence). The CDR3 sequence is CAWSPGAARAFF. The CDR3 DNA follows: TGTGCCTGGAGCCCAGGGGCGGCGAGGGCTTTCTTT.

The genes are TRBV9 and TRBJ2-7; TRBD1 aligns across 8 bases. Trimming took 0 bases from V and 5 from J; bases not matched to a gene: 10. This CDR3 comprises 16 residues. Germline lookup yields CDR1 SGDLS and CDR2 YYNGEE. The CDR3 coding sequence is TGTGCCAGCAGCGTAGGAACAGGGGGTAGGATAGACGAGCAGTACTTC. This translates into CASSVGTGGRIDEQYF.

This chain's CDR3 is CASSEASIYEQYF. The CDR3 DNA reads as TGTGCCAGCAGTGAAGCCTCAATCTACGAGCAGTACTTC. The V gene is TRBV6-1, the J gene TRBJ2-7; D is ambiguous. The germline gives CDR1 MNHNS, CDR2 SASEGT. The CDR3 has 13 amino acids. V was clipped by 0 bases and J by 3 bases, with 6 bases between them.

The chain couples TRBV15 to TRBJ1-1; D is possibly TRBD1 (5 bases). The CDR3 runs to 16 residues. Germline CDR1 LNHNV, CDR2 YYDKDF (reference sequence). Trimming pared 0 bases from V and 3 bases from J, leaving 14 bases between. Here the CDR3 reads CATSRDLDIIHTEAFF. The CDR3 coding sequence is TGTGCCACCAGCAGAGACCTGGACATCATTCACACTGAAGCTTTCTTT. Full variable domain (outside the CDR3, taken from reference TRBV15 and TRBJ1-1): DAMVIQNPRYQVTQFGKPVTLSCSQTLNHNVMYWYQQKSSQAPKLLFHYYDKDFNNEADTPDNFQSRRPNTSFCFLDIRSPGLGDTAMYLCATSRDLDIIHTEAFFGQGTRLTVV.

The chain uses TRBV12-3 or TRBV12-4 and TRBJ1-1; 9 bases map to TRBD1. V was clipped by 5 bases and J by 10 bases; unmatched bases: 8. This CDR3 region has 13 residues. CDR3 sequence: CASSPDSDRGAFF. The CDR3 DNA reads TGTGCCAGCAGTCCTGACTCGGACAGGGGAGCTTTCTTT.

The V gene is TRBV5-1, the J gene TRBJ1-2; the match to TRBD1 covers 8 bases. Germline V gene data show CDR1 as SGHRS and CDR2 as YFSETQ. This CDR3 spans 13 amino acids. Trimming cost V 7 bases and J 5 bases; bases outside gene matches: 7. The CDR3 spells CASGSGTGYGYTF. In DNA form, the CDR3 reads TGCGCCAGCGGATCCGGGACAGGTTATGGCTACACCTTC.

This rearrangement joins TRBV6-2 or TRBV6-3 to TRBJ2-7; D gene ambiguous. Trimming stripped 0 bases from V and 0 bases from J, with 18 bases between. Germline values: CDR1 MNHEY, CDR2 SVGEGT. The CDR3 has 18 residues. DNA for the CDR3: TGTGCCAGCAGTTACTCGTCGTATCCGGTCGCTTACTCCTACGAGCAGTACTTC. Translating it yields CASSYSSYPVAYSYEQYF.

V and J are TRBV6-6 and TRBJ1-4; D is uncertain. Trimming left V 0 bases short and J 8 bases short, with 13 bases between. CDR1 is MNHNY, CDR2 SVGAGI, per germline (reference sequence). The CDR3 loop spans 15 amino acids. In DNA, the CDR3 is TGTGCCAGCAGTTACTCTACACCGGTGCGGGAAAAACTGTTTTTT. This translates into CASSYSTPVREKLFF.

The chain employs TRBV7-3 and TRBJ1-1, with 7 bases that match TRBD1. CDR3 length equals 13 residues. Germline V gene sequence: CDR1 SGHTA, CDR2 FQGTGA. Trimming cost V 5 bases and J 8 bases; bases outside gene matches: 8. CDR3 nucleotides: TGTGCCAGCAGCCCTACAGGGGCCAGAGAAGCTTTCTTT. Its protein is CASSPTGAREAFF.

The V and J genes are TRBV27 and TRBJ2-3, with D perhaps TRBD1 or TRBD2 (6 bases each). The CDR3 length is 13 residues. Germline lookup yields CDR1 MNHEY and CDR2 SMNVEV (reference sequence). V gave up 3 bases and J gave up 5 bases, with 9 bases separating them. CDR3 amino acids: CASSFRGRDTQYF. The DNA for the CDR3 is TGTGCCAGCAGTTTTCGGGGGCGAGATACGCAGTATTTT.

The J gene is TRBJ2-3, the V gene TRBV4-1, with 8 bases fitting TRBD2. CDR1 is MGHRA and CDR2 is YSYEKL in the germline V gene. The CDR3 covers 16 residues. V shed 2 bases, J shed 0 bases, and the junction held 4 bases outside the gene matches. Written as DNA, the CDR3 is TGCGCCAGCAGCCAACAAGCGGGGGCGAGCACAGATACGCAGTATTTT. Amino acids: CASSQQAGASTDTQYF.

The sample holds one count of this clone. This rearrangement joins TRBV6-2 or TRBV6-3 to TRBJ2-1; no definite D call. In germline, CDR1 is MNHEY, CDR2 SVGEGT. The CDR3 spans 16 residues. The V end was cut by 6 bases, the J end by 6 bases, with 21 bases between. CDR3 loop: CASSPGRFPPGNEQFF. For the CDR3, the DNA is TGTGCCAGCAGCCCCGGGCGGTTTCCCCCAGGCAATGAGCAGTTCTTC.

The rearrangement links TRBV7-9 to TRBJ1-1, with D unclear. Germline CDR1 reads SEHNR; CDR2 reads FQNEAQ (reference sequence). The CDR3 totals 13 residues. V shed 5 bases and J shed 4 bases, with 11 bases lying between them. The chain's CDR3 is CASSPSLSTEAFF. The CDR3 nucleotides are TGTGCCAGCAGCCCTTCCCTGAGCACTGAAGCTTTCTTT.

The V and J genes are TRBV25-1 and TRBJ2-3; the D is unclear. Trimming shortened V by 2 bases and J by 2 bases, and 2 bases separated the two germline ends. This CDR3 has 12 amino acids. Germline V lookup: CDR1 MGHDK, CDR2 SYGVNS. CDR3 amino acids: CASSEDTDTQYF. In DNA, the CDR3 is TGTGCCAGCAGTGAAGACACAGATACGCAGTATTTT.

J is TRBJ1-4 and V is TRBV6-5; D is unclear. The germline CDR1 and CDR2 sequences are MNHEY and SVGAGI. The germline V and J ends were trimmed by 2 bases and 5 bases, with 9 bases remaining between them. This CDR3 is built from 14 residues. CDR3: CASSYGRSNEKLFF. The CDR3 nucleotides are TGTGCCAGCAGTTACGGGAGGAGCAATGAAAAACTGTTTTTT.

The J gene is TRBJ1-5, the V gene TRBV5-3; D call uncertain. TRBV5-3 is filed as an ORF, its function uncertain. V was clipped by 6 bases and J by 6 bases, with 10 bases between them. The CDR3 is made up of 12 amino acids. DNA for the CDR3: TGTGCCAGAAACCCTGGTGGTCAGCCCCAGCATTTT. Residues: CARNPGGQPQHF.

The chain joins TRBV19 to TRBJ2-1; D ambiguous. CDR1 LNHDA and CDR2 SQIVND come from the germline V gene (reference sequence). With 0 bases removed from V and 3 bases from J, the gap between germline ends came to 6 bases. CDR3 length equals 14 residues. The CDR3 reads CASSIEFLYNEQFF. CDR3 bases: TGTGCCAGTAGTATAGAGTTTCTCTACAATGAGCAGTTCTTC.